By share, the clone carrying this T cell receptor beta chain counts as medium-sized. This specimen comes from a study of T and B cells in COVID-19 patients. Turning to the study itself: Of about 19 active-infection patients, some 11 were critically ill with mechanical ventilation or extracorporeal membrane oxygenation.

Blood genomic DNA input for TRB amplification was 250-500 ng. TRB rearrangements were amplified by multiplex PCR with BIOMED2 TRB-A/B primers. TCRdb used MiXCR to reprocess the multiplex PCR reads, holding one entry per CDR3 protein. Of about 4,100 distinct CDR3 sequences listed, roughly a quarter are singletons. Trimming shortened V by 6 bases and J by 4 bases, and 15 bases separated the two germline ends. This CDR3 comprises 15 residues. Germline CDR1 is MNHNS and CDR2 is SASEGT. This sequence was found in a human donor with active COVID-19. The donor label of this sample is uncertain. Sequenced sample: blood. The J gene is TRBJ2-2, the V gene TRBV6-1; D might be TRBD1 or TRBD2, each matching 5 bases. The CDR3 DNA reads TGTGCCAGCAGGAGGGACCCGCGCGGCACCGGGGAGCTGTTTTTT. Encoded protein: CASRRDPRGTGELFF.